This T cell receptor (beta chain) was observed in a study of shared clonotypes between healthy human individuals. Findings of the study overall: Among a few donors, approximately 5% of naive CD4 clonotypes were found in common.

Assay used: immunoSEQ multiplex PCR; TCRdb lists only in-frame clones, some missing. Seen here are over 700,000 clones, over 55% observed once, and the top ten hold around 1.8%. Concerning this clone itself: The antigen remains undetermined.

It was into CD45RA+ naive and CD45RA-negative memory subsets that the CD4+ cells were split. The CDR3 spans 15 residues. Germline-derived CDR1 and CDR2 are LNHDA and SQIVND (reference sequence). V gave up 0 bases and J gave up 5 bases; unmatched junction bases: 6. This TCR was recovered from a woman between 25 and 40 years old in good health. What was sequenced was memory CD4+ T cells sorted from blood. Noted subset: CD45RA-negative fraction. The rearrangement uses TRBV19 and TRBJ2-7, with 8 bases matching TRBD2. The CDR3 sequence: CASSIEAGGRHEQYF. The CDR3, as DNA: TGTGCCAGTAGTATAGAGGCGGGAGGAAGACACGAGCAGTACTTC.